A selection of T cell receptor beta chains follows, all from one sample in a study of graft-versus-host responses after intestinal transplantation. TCRdb's copy holds only in-frame clones and misses some; the assay was immunoSEQ multiplex PCR. This sample has about 43,000 clones, with just under 95% found just once. Sequencing used PBMCs, obtained roughly 51 weeks after intestinal transplant. The receptors derive from a human patient who received an intestinal transplant, so some T cells may come from the graft donor. Each CDR3 is given with its conserved first and last residue. The D gene is left open where the match is weak. For some rows the clone size is stated as once, few or many, or as a class when expanded; others skip it.

v_gene: TRBV5-1; abundance: .; j_gene: TRBJ2-1; d_gene: .; CDR3nt: TGCGCCAGCAGCTTTGGGGAGAGCTCCTACAATGAGCAGTTCTTC; CDR3aa: CASSFGESSYNEQFF
v_gene: TRBV6-1; abundance: .; j_gene: TRBJ1-2; d_gene: TRBD1; CDR3nt: TGTGCCAGCAGTAACAGGGGGGACGGCTACACCTTC; CDR3aa: CASSNRGDGYTF
v_gene: TRBV25-1; abundance: .; j_gene: TRBJ1-6; d_gene: TRBD1; CDR3nt: TGTGCCAGCAGTGAATTTGACAGGGATAATTCACCCCTCCACTTT; CDR3aa: CASSEFDRDNSPLHF
v_gene: TRBV6-5; abundance: .; j_gene: TRBJ2-7; d_gene: TRBD2; CDR3nt: TGTGCCAGCAGTCGGGATAGCGGGAGCTCCTACGAGCAGTACTTC; CDR3aa: CASSRDSGSSYEQYF
v_gene: TRBV5-6; abundance: .; j_gene: TRBJ2-2; d_gene: .; CDR3nt: TGTGCCAGCAGCCCCGGAGGAAGCACCGGGGAGCTGTTTTTT; CDR3aa: CASSPGGSTGELFF
v_gene: TRBV6-5; abundance: .; j_gene: TRBJ1-3; d_gene: .; CDR3nt: TGTGCCAGCAGTTACTCGCCGAGCTCTGGAAACACCATATATTTT; CDR3aa: CASSYSPSSGNTIYF
v_gene: TRBV5-1; abundance: .; j_gene: TRBJ2-7; d_gene: TRBD1; CDR3nt: TGCGCCAGCAGCTGGGACAGCTCCTACGAGCAGTACTTC; CDR3aa: CASSWDSSYEQYF
v_gene: TRBV6-1; abundance: .; j_gene: TRBJ1-1; d_gene: TRBD1; CDR3nt: TGTGCCAGCTACGACAGGGGAAACACTGAAGCTTTCTTT; CDR3aa: CASYDRGNTEAFF
v_gene: TRBV6-1; abundance: .; j_gene: TRBJ2-7; d_gene: TRBD1; CDR3nt: TGTGCCAGCAGCTTTCCGGGACAGGCTACCTACGAGCAGTACTTC; CDR3aa: CASSFPGQATYEQYF
v_gene: TRBV27; abundance: .; j_gene: TRBJ2-3; d_gene: .; CDR3nt: TGTGCCAGCAGTTTAGTTGGGACAGATACGCAGTATTTT; CDR3aa: CASSLVGTDTQYF
v_gene: TRBV30; abundance: once; j_gene: TRBJ2-1; d_gene: .; CDR3nt: TGTGCCTGGGCCCTCTCTCCTTACAATGAGCAGTTCTTC; CDR3aa: CAWALSPYNEQFF
v_gene: TRBV2; abundance: .; j_gene: TRBJ1-2; d_gene: TRBD1; CDR3nt: TGCGCCAGCGGGGGGACAGGGGCCGGGGGCTATGGCTACACCTTC; CDR3aa: CASGGTGAGGYGYTF
v_gene: TRBV13; abundance: large; j_gene: TRBJ2-3; d_gene: .; CDR3nt: TGTGCCAGCAGCTTAGTCAGGACAGATACGCAGTATTTT; CDR3aa: CASSLVRTDTQYF
v_gene: TRBV5-5; abundance: .; j_gene: TRBJ1-4; d_gene: .; CDR3nt: TGTGCCAGCAGCCAAGAAGGAGAAAAACTGTTTTTT; CDR3aa: CASSQEGEKLFF
v_gene: TRBV7-3; abundance: .; j_gene: TRBJ1-4; d_gene: .; CDR3nt: TGTGCCAGCAGCTTAATGGGCGGTACTAATGAAAAACTGTTTTTT; CDR3aa: CASSLMGGTNEKLFF
v_gene: TRBV7-3; abundance: .; j_gene: TRBJ2-5; d_gene: .; CDR3nt: TGTGCCAGCAGCTTAATAGGGTCTAGGGGAGAGACCCAGTACTTC; CDR3aa: CASSLIGSRGETQYF
v_gene: TRBV5-1; abundance: .; j_gene: TRBJ2-2; d_gene: TRBD2; CDR3nt: TGCGCCAGCAGCCGAGTCGGACTAGCTAAGCAGAGGGGAACCGGGGAGCTGTTTTTT; CDR3aa: CASSRVGLAKQRGTGELFF
v_gene: TRBV5-1; abundance: .; j_gene: TRBJ2-5; d_gene: .; CDR3nt: TGCGCCAGCAGCGTGCAAGAGACCCAGTACTTC; CDR3aa: CASSVQETQYF
v_gene: TRBV9; abundance: .; j_gene: TRBJ1-1; d_gene: .; CDR3nt: TGTGCCAGCAGCCGGAGCCCCCAAGCCCAGGCTTTCTTT; CDR3aa: CASSRSPQAQAFF
v_gene: TRBV7-9; abundance: once; j_gene: TRBJ2-7; d_gene: .; CDR3nt: TGTGCCAGCAGCTTGGGTGCCTCCTACGAGCAGTACTTC; CDR3aa: CASSLGASYEQYF
v_gene: TRBV19; abundance: .; j_gene: TRBJ1-6; d_gene: .; CDR3nt: TGTGCCAGTAGAACGGGACAAAGAAATTCACCCCTCCACTTT; CDR3aa: CASRTGQRNSPLHF
v_gene: TRBV30; abundance: .; j_gene: TRBJ2-5; d_gene: TRBD2; CDR3nt: TGTGCCTGGAGTCGGTCCCGGACTAGCGGGGCCCCCCGCGGGGAGACCCAGTACTTC; CDR3aa: CAWSRSRTSGAPRGETQYF
v_gene: TRBV19; abundance: .; j_gene: TRBJ2-3; d_gene: TRBD2; CDR3nt: TGTGCCAGTAGAGGACCGGGACTAGCGGGAACTGATACGCAGTATTTT; CDR3aa: CASRGPGLAGTDTQYF
v_gene: TRBV6-6; abundance: .; j_gene: TRBJ1-1; d_gene: .; CDR3nt: TGTGCCAGCAGTTACTCCGCGGCCTGGAACACTGAAGCTTTCTTT; CDR3aa: CASSYSAAWNTEAFF
v_gene: TRBV27; abundance: .; j_gene: TRBJ2-7; d_gene: .; CDR3nt: TGTGCCAGCAGTTTGTCAGGGATTTCCTACGAGCAGTACTTC; CDR3aa: CASSLSGISYEQYF
v_gene: TRBV6-6; abundance: .; j_gene: TRBJ2-1; d_gene: .; CDR3nt: TGTGCCAGCAGTTTTGGGGACACCAGCTCCTACAATGAGCAGTTCTTC; CDR3aa: CASSFGDTSSYNEQFF
v_gene: TRBV6-5; abundance: once; j_gene: TRBJ1-1; d_gene: TRBD1; CDR3nt: TGTGCCAGCAGACCGGACAGGGCCATAAACACTGAAGCTTTCTTT; CDR3aa: CASRPDRAINTEAFF
v_gene: TRBV11-3; abundance: .; j_gene: TRBJ2-2; d_gene: .; CDR3nt: TGTGCCAGCAGCTCCAAAGGACGTGGGGAGCTGTTTTTT; CDR3aa: CASSSKGRGELFF
v_gene: TRBV29-1; abundance: .; j_gene: TRBJ2-1; d_gene: .; CDR3nt: TGCAGCGTTGCGAGTATCGCCGTTATGGATGAGCAGTTCTTC; CDR3aa: CSVASIAVMDEQFF
v_gene: TRBV5-6; abundance: .; j_gene: TRBJ2-7; d_gene: .; CDR3nt: TGTGCCAGCAGCTTGGGTGGCACCGAGCAGTACTTC; CDR3aa: CASSLGGTEQYF
v_gene: TRBV7-9; abundance: .; j_gene: TRBJ1-1; d_gene: .; CDR3nt: TGTGCCAGCAGCCGGACACCGAACACTGAAGCTTTCTTT; CDR3aa: CASSRTPNTEAFF
v_gene: TRBV5-1; abundance: once; j_gene: TRBJ2-4; d_gene: .; CDR3nt: TGCGCCAGCACCCCCCGGGTGTTCCTAGCCAAAAACATTCAGTACTTC; CDR3aa: CASTPRVFLAKNIQYF
v_gene: TRBV5-6; abundance: .; j_gene: TRBJ1-5; d_gene: TRBD1; CDR3nt: TGTGCCAGCAGCTCCGGGACAGTTCAGCCCCAGCATTTT; CDR3aa: CASSSGTVQPQHF
v_gene: TRBV4-1; abundance: .; j_gene: TRBJ2-3; d_gene: TRBD2; CDR3nt: TGCGCCAGCAGCCTAGCGGGGGCGCGGCCAGATACGCAGTATTTT; CDR3aa: CASSLAGARPDTQYF
v_gene: TRBV7-3; abundance: .; j_gene: TRBJ2-1; d_gene: .; CDR3nt: TGTGCCAGCAGCGGAGGATCGGGGTACAATGAGCAGTTCTTC; CDR3aa: CASSGGSGYNEQFF
v_gene: TRBV4-2; abundance: .; j_gene: TRBJ2-3; d_gene: .; CDR3nt: TGTGCCAGCAGCGAAGAGGCGGGGTACCGCACAGATACGCAGTATTTT; CDR3aa: CASSEEAGYRTDTQYF
v_gene: TRBV4-3; abundance: .; j_gene: TRBJ1-5; d_gene: TRBD1; CDR3nt: TGCGCCAGCAGCTCAGGACAGGTTAGCAATCAGCCCCAGCATTTT; CDR3aa: CASSSGQVSNQPQHF
v_gene: TRBV6-6; abundance: .; j_gene: TRBJ2-7; d_gene: TRBD1; CDR3nt: TGTGCCAGCAGTCTGACAGGGACCCCCTACGAGCAGTACTTC; CDR3aa: CASSLTGTPYEQYF
v_gene: TRBV27; abundance: .; j_gene: TRBJ2-1; d_gene: TRBD2; CDR3nt: TGTGCCAGCAGTTCGAATCTCGGGGGGGCCTACAATGAGCAGTTCTTC; CDR3aa: CASSSNLGGAYNEQFF
v_gene: TRBV27; abundance: once; j_gene: TRBJ1-5; d_gene: .; CDR3nt: TGTGCCAGCAGTGTACAGCCACTGACCCCCCAGCATTTT; CDR3aa: CASSVQPLTPQHF
v_gene: TRBV7-9; abundance: .; j_gene: TRBJ1-1; d_gene: .; CDR3nt: TGTGCCAGCAGCCTGATCGGACACGGAGACACTGAAGCTTTCTTT; CDR3aa: CASSLIGHGDTEAFF
v_gene: TRBV5-1; abundance: .; j_gene: TRBJ2-5; d_gene: TRBD2; CDR3nt: TGCGCCAGCAGCTTTGGGCTAGCGGGGCTCCAAGAGACCCAGTACTTC; CDR3aa: CASSFGLAGLQETQYF
v_gene: TRBV19; abundance: .; j_gene: TRBJ2-3; d_gene: TRBD2; CDR3nt: TGTGCCAGTAGTCGCCTTAGCGGGGGGGCCATTTTTTTAGCAGATACGCAGTATTTT; CDR3aa: CASSRLSGGAIFLADTQYF
v_gene: TRBV7-9; abundance: .; j_gene: TRBJ1-4; d_gene: TRBD1; CDR3nt: TGTGCCAGCAGCCCCGGACAGGGGATTAATGAAAAACTGTTTTTT; CDR3aa: CASSPGQGINEKLFF
v_gene: TRBV5-1; abundance: .; j_gene: TRBJ2-1; d_gene: .; CDR3nt: TGCGCCAGCAGCTTGGCCGGGACCCCCCGGCGGAATGAGCAGTTCTTC; CDR3aa: CASSLAGTPRRNEQFF
v_gene: TRBV7-6; abundance: .; j_gene: TRBJ2-7; d_gene: .; CDR3nt: TGTGCCAGCAGCTTAGTGGCCACAGGCCTGGAGATTTCCTACGAGCAGTACTTC; CDR3aa: CASSLVATGLEISYEQYF
v_gene: TRBV28; abundance: .; j_gene: TRBJ2-3; d_gene: TRBD1; CDR3nt: TGTGCCAGCAGCTCCCGGGACAGATCCACAGATACGCAGTATTTT; CDR3aa: CASSSRDRSTDTQYF
v_gene: TRBV30; abundance: .; j_gene: TRBJ2-3; d_gene: TRBD2; CDR3nt: TGTGCCTGGAGTGTAAACCCTAGCGGGATTGTGTCAGATACGCAGTATTTT; CDR3aa: CAWSVNPSGIVSDTQYF
v_gene: TRBV7-9; abundance: .; j_gene: TRBJ2-7; d_gene: TRBD1; CDR3nt: TGTGCCAGCAGCTTTCCGGGACAGAGGGAGCAGTACTTC; CDR3aa: CASSFPGQREQYF
v_gene: TRBV9; abundance: .; j_gene: TRBJ2-3; d_gene: .; CDR3nt: TGTGCCAGCAGCGTAGATGAGGGAGGCCCCACAGATACGCAGTATTTT; CDR3aa: CASSVDEGGPTDTQYF
v_gene: TRBV5-1; abundance: once; j_gene: TRBJ2-7; d_gene: .; CDR3nt: TGCGCCAGCAGCCCTCGGAGCGACACCTACGAGCAGTACTTC; CDR3aa: CASSPRSDTYEQYF
v_gene: TRBV7-9; abundance: .; j_gene: TRBJ1-1; d_gene: .; CDR3nt: TGTGCCAGCAGCGGTAGGGGTATTGAAGCTTTCTTT; CDR3aa: CASSGRGIEAFF
v_gene: TRBV6-5; abundance: .; j_gene: TRBJ2-7; d_gene: .; CDR3nt: TGTGCCAGCTCGACTAGCTCCTACGAGCAGTACTTC; CDR3aa: CASSTSSYEQYF
v_gene: TRBV6-1; abundance: .; j_gene: TRBJ1-5; d_gene: .; CDR3nt: TGTGCCAGCAGTTCCCGAGGGGCAGACCATCAGCCCCAGCATTTT; CDR3aa: CASSSRGADHQPQHF